This T cell receptor beta chain was profiled in a study of blood T cell repertoires in COVID-19 (dated by TCRdb to 2020 to 2022). At the level of the whole study: Collaborator samples came from the United States, Italy and Spain and covered acute and convalescent phases of COVID-19. Samples came from the ongoing ImmuneRACE study (first 160 participants) plus 1,254 subjects from 6 global collaborators. The repertoires were released in a freely available public database intended as a resource for research on the immune response to SARS-CoV-2. Subjects who had been exposed to COVID-19, were actively infected with it, or had recovered from it provided the deeply sampled blood TCRbeta repertoires that made up the dataset. HLA class I and class II types, where available, came from metadata supplied by the sample provider rather than from assay-based typing. The prospective study material was composed of cDNA or gDNA derived from T cells, B-cell-depleted T cells, or PBMCs. A de-identified subject ID, COVID-19 status, age in years and sex were almost always included in the sample metadata. Overall study outcomes, separate from this receptor: The amount of clinical and demographic metadata varied by source and participant and was provided uncurated.

Participants in the prospective study were aged 18 to 89 years, lived in 20 to 30 United States geographic areas, and enrolled through a virtual design. In the prospective study, participants were assigned to cohorts based on the clinical history participants reported in a screening survey and a study questionnaire. Recovered participants in ImmuneRACE Cohort 3 were defined as having two consecutive negative NP/OP PCR tests, clearance from a healthcare professional, or resolution of symptoms. In the prospective study, whole blood, serum and a nasopharyngeal or oropharyngeal swab were collected from each participant by mobile phlebotomists. Additional blood draws and questionnaires over an approximately 2-month period could optionally be provided by prospective study participants. Prospective study blood samples were shipped either frozen or at room temperature before DNA extraction. Points on this clone: There is no known antigen for this receptor. Base-call qualities are not available, and no considerably larger clone is one nucleotide away.

The CDR3 runs 19 residues from the cysteine to the phenylalanine. The retained sequence is limited to the CDR3, 57 bases, with the frame set at the first base. For this chain, trimming is 0 bases at the V end and 3 bases at the J end, and the number of junction bases without a gene match is 19. CDR1 and CDR2, per the germline V gene (reference sequence), are GTSNPN and SVGIG. The immunoSEQ Assay, a bias-controlled multiplex PCR, was used to amplify TCRbeta CDR3 regions from genomic DNA. Turning to the authors' computational methods: Within the assay, amplification of reference gene primers was used to estimate how many nucleated cells each sample contained. To quantify the absolute abundance of each unique TCRbeta CDR3 rearrangement, sequence reads were collapsed and filtered. For each sample, productive Simpson clonality was calculated by taking the square root of Simpson's diversity index across productive rearrangements. TCRdb took this table from immuneACCESS and kept in-frame rearrangements with V and J called. Such tables lack part of the clones; where checked against another copy, unresolved V genes explain under half of the gap, and the rest is unexplained. The V and J calls and clone size are taken from that table; D and trimming were inferred from the DNA. This sample is represented by 190,000 or so clones; around 90% of them were singletons. The ten largest clones add up to less than 1.5% of the sample.

The clonotype originates from a man between 25 and 39 years old who had recovered from COVID-19. Recombination connected TRBV30 to TRBJ1-2; TRBD1 agrees with 7 junctional bases. Sequencing input: PBMCs or T cells enriched from blood (not recorded which). Here is the DNA: TGTGCCTGGAGTGTAACCCTGGACAGGCCCGGCGGGATGGACTATGGCTACACCTTC. Its protein product is CAWSVTLDRPGGMDYGYTF.